This entry is about one T cell receptor (beta chain). These data originate in a study of blood T cell repertoires in COVID-19. Study overall: Sites in the United States, Italy and Spain provided acute and convalescent COVID-19 samples. From T cells, B-cell-depleted T cells, or PBMCs came the material, which was cDNA or gDNA.

Trimming took 1 base from V and 5 from J, leaving 9 bases between them. The CDR3 is 14 residues long. Germline V lookup: CDR1 SGHNT, CDR2 YENEEA. Clones were read by immunoSEQ multiplex PCR, and TCRdb kept only the in-frame ones, dropping some. The top ten clones hold roughly an eighth of a sample with some 100,000 clones, roughly 80% of them seen once. Sequenced input: peripheral blood. The J gene is TRBJ1-3, the V gene TRBV11-3; maybe TRBD1 (5 bases). This receptor was taken from a middle-aged man with active or convalescent COVID-19. The CDR3 here is CASSLGGTRNTIYF. The DNA of the CDR3 is TGTGCCAGCAGCTTAGGAGGGACTAGAAACACCATATATTTT.